Following are 18 T cell receptor beta chains from one sample sequenced in a study of identical twins. TCRdb re-analysed the 5' RACE reads in MiXCR, keeping a single row per CDR3 protein. The table has roughly 720,000 distinct CDR3 sequences, 15% to 20% seen once. The data also belong to a second study, concerning T cells expressing NK-cell markers.

Material for sequencing was PBMCs. The source of these receptors is a woman aged 18-30 years in good health.

The rearrangement links TRBV6-5 to TRBJ2-7; no clear D. CDR3 length equals 14 residues. Germline lookup yields CDR1 MNHEY and CDR2 SVGAGI. V was shortened by 2 bases and J by 3 bases, with 11 bases between the two germline ends. Here the CDR3 reads CASSYAAVGYEQYF. CDR3 sequence (DNA): TGTGCCAGCAGTTACGCCGCCGTCGGCTACGAGCAGTACTTC.

The J gene is TRBJ1-2, the V gene TRBV10-3, with 7 bases lining up with TRBD1. Germline lookup yields CDR1 ENHRY and CDR2 SYGVKD. The CDR3 covers 14 residues. Trimming took 6 bases from V and 0 from J; bases not matched to a gene: 4. The CDR3 reads CAISMGQPNYGYTF. Here the CDR3 DNA reads TGTGCCATCAGCATGGGACAGCCTAACTATGGCTACACCTTC.

Ten or more counts support this clonotype. The chain carries TRBV7-3 and TRBJ2-6; possibly TRBD1 for D (5 bases). The ends were cut back, 3 bases at V and 0 bases at J, with 6 bases in the middle. CDR3 length: 15 residues. Per germline, CDR1 SGHTA and CDR2 FQGTGA. The CDR3 reads CASSLTASGANVLTF. In DNA, the CDR3 is TGTGCCAGCAGCTTGACAGCCTCTGGGGCCAACGTCCTGACTTTC.

This chain links TRBV11-2 with TRBJ2-3, with D perhaps matching TRBD2 (7 bases). The germline CDR1 and CDR2 sequences are SGHAT and FQNNGV. There are 15 residues in the CDR3. V lost 8 bases and J 0 bases, leaving 15 bases between the germline ends. The CDR3 nucleotides read TGTGCCAGCGGAGTTGCGGGGGCCAGCACAGATACGCAGTATTTT. Its protein product is CASGVAGASTDTQYF.

The CDR3 DNA is TGTGCCACCAGCGGCGCGTTGACGCAGTATTTT. This gives the protein CATSGALTQYF. The V gene is TRBV6-2 or TRBV6-3, the J gene TRBJ2-3; possibly TRBD2 for D (5 bases). The CDR3 is 11 residues long. Trimming left V 10 bases short and J 9 bases short, with 14 bases between. Germline V lookup: CDR1 MNHEY, CDR2 SVGEGT.

This clonotype was seen only a few times. This rearrangement joins TRBV5-1 to TRBJ2-1, with TRBD2 matching 11 bases. V dropped 4 bases and J dropped 7; count of bases not matched to a gene: 13. The CDR3 length is 17 residues. The germline V gene has CDR1 SGHRS and CDR2 YFSETQ. DNA for the CDR3: TGCGCCAGCAGCGCCACCCTTACTAGCGGGGGACTGAATGAGCAGTTCTTC. This codes for CASSATLTSGGLNEQFF.

This clonotype was detected only a few times. The V gene is TRBV7-2, the J gene TRBJ2-7; D is possibly TRBD2 (6 bases). Germline loops: CDR1 SGHTA, CDR2 FQGNSA. Trimming took 10 bases from V and 4 from J, leaving 8 bases between them. The CDR3 consists of 10 residues. In DNA, the CDR3 is TGTGCCACCGCGGGGTACGAGCAGTACTTC. Translated, it gives CATAGYEQYF.

This clonotype was picked up a small number of times. V gene TRBV12-3 or TRBV12-4 combines with J gene TRBJ1-5, with 11 bases identical to TRBD1. V shed 1 base, J shed 7 bases, and the junction held 6 bases outside the gene matches. This CDR3 contains 16 residues. The CDR3 DNA sequence: TGTGCCAGCAGTTTAGTTGGGACAGGGGGGGCACAGCCCCAGCATTTT. Protein sequence: CASSLVGTGGAQPQHF.

The J gene is TRBJ2-2, the V gene TRBV20-1; D is perhaps TRBD2 (6 bases). V was trimmed by 5 bases and J by 5 bases, leaving 18 bases between them. The CDR3 is 15 residues long. Germline V lookup: CDR1 DFQATT, CDR2 SNEGSKA (reference sequence). The CDR3 is CSAAGTPEGTGELFF. DNA for the CDR3: TGCAGTGCTGCCGGGACTCCCGAGGGAACCGGGGAGCTGTTTTTT.

This clonotype came up a few times. CDR3 coding DNA: TGTGCCAGCTCACCAACTCCGGGACTAGCGGTCACAGATACGCAGTATTTT. Translation: CASSPTPGLAVTDTQYF. V and J are TRBV18 and TRBJ2-3, with 11 bases identical to TRBD2. The V and J ends lost 2 bases and 2 bases, in that order; junction bases with no gene match: 6. The CDR3 is 17 residues long. CDR1 and CDR2 from the germline V gene are KGHSH and LQKENI.

This clonotype has more than one count but fewer than ten. V is TRBV2 and J is TRBJ2-7, with 8 bases fitting TRBD2. V lost 4 bases, J lost 0 bases, and 5 bases stayed unmatched. Germline V gene data show CDR1 as SNHLY and CDR2 as FYNNEI. The CDR3 totals 15 residues. Here the CDR3 reads CASSAGRVSSYEQYF. In DNA form, the CDR3 reads TGTGCCAGCAGTGCCGGGAGGGTTAGCTCCTACGAGCAGTACTTC.

The chain couples TRBV5-5 to TRBJ2-3; a weak D match, TRBD1 (7 bases). Germline assignment: CDR1 SGHKS and CDR2 YYEKEE (reference sequence). This CDR3 is 16 amino acids long. V dropped 6 bases and J dropped 1 base, with 18 bases sitting between them. CDR3 protein: CASTTTRGDRTDTQYF. The CDR3 nucleotides are TGTGCCAGCACCACCACCAGGGGGGACCGCACAGATACGCAGTATTTT.

This clonotype was counted ten times or more. The chain couples TRBV12-3 or TRBV12-4 to TRBJ2-7, with TRBD2 matching 11 bases. Trimming at V came to 6 bases and at J to 1 base, leaving 5 bases not matched to a gene. The length of the CDR3 is 15 residues. The CDR3 nucleotides are TGTGCCAGCAGATCCGGGACTAGCGGATCCTACGAGCAGTACTTC. This gives the protein CASRSGTSGSYEQYF.

CDR3 region: CASSPRGGAINEQFF. CDR3 sequence (DNA): TGTGCCAGCTCACCAAGGGGAGGGGCGATCAATGAGCAGTTCTTC. This chain links TRBV18 with TRBJ2-1; 7 positions agree with TRBD2. V trimming: 2 bases; J trimming: 6 bases; junction bases outside the gene matches: 7. The length of the CDR3 is 15 residues. Looked up from germline, CDR1 is KGHSH and CDR2 is LQKENI.

This clonotype was detected only a few times. The J gene is TRBJ2-5, the V gene TRBV20-1, with 7 bases that match TRBD1. Germline loops: CDR1 DFQATT, CDR2 SNEGSKA (reference sequence). The CDR3 has 13 amino acids. V trimming: 4 bases; J trimming: 4 bases; junction bases outside the gene matches: 6. The CDR3 DNA reads as TGCAGTGCTATAGAACAGGGGCGAGAGACCCAGTACTTC. Protein: CSAIEQGRETQYF.

The V and J genes are TRBV20-1 and TRBJ2-3, with D maybe TRBD2 (6 bases). V lost 3 bases, J lost 2 bases, and 15 bases lay in between. The CDR3 is made up of 15 amino acids. In germline, CDR1 is DFQATT, CDR2 SNEGSKA (reference sequence). The CDR3 here is CSARSPSAITDTQYF. DNA of the CDR3: TGCAGTGCTAGGTCCCCTAGCGCAATCACAGATACGCAGTATTTT.

This clonotype appeared a few times. This chain connects TRBV12-3 or TRBV12-4 to TRBJ2-2, with D possibly matching TRBD2 (5 bases). CDR3 size: 15 residues. The germline V and J ends were trimmed by 6 bases and 6 bases, with 17 bases remaining between them. CDR3 nucleotides: TGTGCCAGCAGCGCAGTCGACTACCCCGCCGGGGAGCTGTTTTTT. The encoded protein is CASSAVDYPAGELFF.

The chain joins TRBV7-8 to TRBJ2-1; 7 bases are a match to TRBD2. The CDR3 loop spans 14 amino acids. The V and J ends lost 7 bases and 8 bases, in that order; junction bases with no gene match: 11. Looked up from germline, CDR1 is SGHVS and CDR2 is FQNEAQ. The CDR3 bases are TGTGCCAGCACGGGCGGGAGTCACGGGTATGAGCAGTTCTTC. Its translation: CASTGGSHGYEQFF.